This T cell receptor beta chain was identified in a study of blood T cell repertoires in COVID-19. Study-level information: Whether acute or convalescent, the COVID-19 samples came from the United States, Italy and Spain. T cells, B-cell-depleted T cells, or PBMCs provided the cDNA or gDNA that served as material.

Recruited during active infection, patients (from Seattle) were subsequently followed longitudinally. Per the original methods: Estimated nucleated cell counts came from reference gene primer amplification. Here immunoSEQ multiplex PCR was the method, and the copy in TCRdb shows in-frame clones only, minus some. From that table come the V and J calls and clone size; the DNA was used to work out D and trimming. The sample includes over 450,000 clones, 89% seen only once; the top ten take roughly 1%. J was trimmed by 7 bases and V by 4 bases; bases with no gene match: 10. Germline CDR1 reads SGHAT; CDR2 reads FQDESV (reference sequence). This CDR3 spans 16 amino acids.

The V call is TRBV11-1, the J call TRBJ2-2, with 9 bases lining up with TRBD1. The clonotype comes from a young man with COVID-19, enrolled during active disease. Source material: peripheral blood. The CDR3 loop reads CASSSPRQGVSGELFF. The CDR3 coding sequence is TGTGCCAGCAGCTCTCCCCGACAGGGGGTGAGCGGGGAGCTGTTTTTT.